The following is a TCR beta chain sequence with its context. Its antigen is currently unknown. The CDR3 covers 12 residues. Germline CDR1 and CDR2: GTSNPN and SVGIG (reference sequence). V dropped 1 base and J dropped 7 bases, with 8 bases sitting between them. PCR primers comprised 60 Vbeta and 13 Jbeta primers. Repertoires were generated with immunoSEQ multiplex PCR, while TCRdb's copy carries only in-frame clones and drops some. This repertoire comprises approximately 150,000 clones; its ten largest clones make up 0.85% to 1%. These data come from a study of cytomegalovirus exposure and HLA in healthy donors. Regarding the study as a whole: Being indistinguishable, some V segments were excluded, TRBV6-2 and TRBV6-3 among them. HLA alleles showed associations with around 15,000 TCR beta sequences in a later analysis, at a 0.05 false discovery rate. V- and J-gene trimming of TCR beta was linked (in a later analysis) to a missense DCLRE1C variant. Associated with cytomegalovirus, according to the listing, were around 160 TCR beta chains.

The TCR originated in a male donor in good health and CMV-seronegative. The chain carries TRBV30 and TRBJ1-3; D might be TRBD1 (6 bases). The sequencing input was PBMCs. CDR3 protein: CAWSDRANTIYF. DNA of the CDR3: TGTGCCTGGAGTGACAGGGCGAACACCATATATTTT.